The clone carrying this T cell receptor (beta chain) was recorded once. Trimming shortened V by 3 bases and J by 3 bases, and 4 bases separated the two germline ends. The CDR3 runs 12 residues. Germline values: CDR1 LNHDA, CDR2 SQIVND (reference sequence). The data were obtained in a study of blood T cell repertoires in COVID-19. Turning to the study itself: Sites across the United States, Italy and Spain contributed samples from acute and convalescent COVID-19.

Authors' analysis steps: Estimates of nucleated cell counts were drawn from the amplification of reference gene primers. Sequencing was performed with immunoSEQ multiplex PCR; in TCRdb, only in-frame clones are kept and a portion is missing. D and trimming were read from the DNA, whereas the V and J calls and clone size are those reported in that table. The sample holds 110,000 to 150,000 clones, 80% seen once. The V and J genes are TRBV19 and TRBJ2-3, with no clear D. This receptor was taken from a woman aged 50 to 60 with acute or convalescent COVID-19. The material sequenced was peripheral blood. The CDR3: CASSIATDTQYF. CDR3 bases: TGTGCCAGTAGTATCGCGACAGATACGCAGTATTTT.